This paragraph reports one T cell receptor (beta chain). Its antigen is currently unknown. Data came from immunoSEQ multiplex PCR; TCRdb stores just in-frame clones and leaves some out. Of around 45,000 clones detected, roughly 79% appear once; the ten largest clones hold about a tenth. Sequencing in the ViraFEST assay came after antigen-specific CD4+ T cells had been expanded with viral peptide pools, which were used to stimulate PBMC. Cultured cells yielded isolated CD4+ T cells after around 10 days. Vaccinated participants had no history of SARS-CoV-2 infection and tested negative for nucleocapsid antibodies. Wells containing approximately 2 million PBMC each were cultured with about 9.4 IU/ml IL-2 and approximately 10 ug/ml peptides. The data derive from a study of vaccination effects on CD4 cells after COVID-19. Study-level points and caveats: Infection- and vaccine-induced clones contracted markedly late after vaccination.

The TCR comes from a human donor who received a COVID-19 vaccine. This material consisted of CD4+ T cells from PBMCs cultured with SARS-CoV-2 spike peptides, taken before COVID-19 vaccination.

In DNA form, the CDR3 reads TGCGCCAGCACCCCCTTGGGGGGGGACACAGATACGCAGTATTTT. Translating gives CASTPLGGDTDTQYF. V is TRBV5-1 and J is TRBJ2-3; 7 bases fit TRBD2. CDR1 SGHRS and CDR2 YFSETQ come from the germline V gene. Germline trimming cut 6 bases from V and 2 bases from J; bases unmatched to any gene: 9. The CDR3 loop spans 15 amino acids.